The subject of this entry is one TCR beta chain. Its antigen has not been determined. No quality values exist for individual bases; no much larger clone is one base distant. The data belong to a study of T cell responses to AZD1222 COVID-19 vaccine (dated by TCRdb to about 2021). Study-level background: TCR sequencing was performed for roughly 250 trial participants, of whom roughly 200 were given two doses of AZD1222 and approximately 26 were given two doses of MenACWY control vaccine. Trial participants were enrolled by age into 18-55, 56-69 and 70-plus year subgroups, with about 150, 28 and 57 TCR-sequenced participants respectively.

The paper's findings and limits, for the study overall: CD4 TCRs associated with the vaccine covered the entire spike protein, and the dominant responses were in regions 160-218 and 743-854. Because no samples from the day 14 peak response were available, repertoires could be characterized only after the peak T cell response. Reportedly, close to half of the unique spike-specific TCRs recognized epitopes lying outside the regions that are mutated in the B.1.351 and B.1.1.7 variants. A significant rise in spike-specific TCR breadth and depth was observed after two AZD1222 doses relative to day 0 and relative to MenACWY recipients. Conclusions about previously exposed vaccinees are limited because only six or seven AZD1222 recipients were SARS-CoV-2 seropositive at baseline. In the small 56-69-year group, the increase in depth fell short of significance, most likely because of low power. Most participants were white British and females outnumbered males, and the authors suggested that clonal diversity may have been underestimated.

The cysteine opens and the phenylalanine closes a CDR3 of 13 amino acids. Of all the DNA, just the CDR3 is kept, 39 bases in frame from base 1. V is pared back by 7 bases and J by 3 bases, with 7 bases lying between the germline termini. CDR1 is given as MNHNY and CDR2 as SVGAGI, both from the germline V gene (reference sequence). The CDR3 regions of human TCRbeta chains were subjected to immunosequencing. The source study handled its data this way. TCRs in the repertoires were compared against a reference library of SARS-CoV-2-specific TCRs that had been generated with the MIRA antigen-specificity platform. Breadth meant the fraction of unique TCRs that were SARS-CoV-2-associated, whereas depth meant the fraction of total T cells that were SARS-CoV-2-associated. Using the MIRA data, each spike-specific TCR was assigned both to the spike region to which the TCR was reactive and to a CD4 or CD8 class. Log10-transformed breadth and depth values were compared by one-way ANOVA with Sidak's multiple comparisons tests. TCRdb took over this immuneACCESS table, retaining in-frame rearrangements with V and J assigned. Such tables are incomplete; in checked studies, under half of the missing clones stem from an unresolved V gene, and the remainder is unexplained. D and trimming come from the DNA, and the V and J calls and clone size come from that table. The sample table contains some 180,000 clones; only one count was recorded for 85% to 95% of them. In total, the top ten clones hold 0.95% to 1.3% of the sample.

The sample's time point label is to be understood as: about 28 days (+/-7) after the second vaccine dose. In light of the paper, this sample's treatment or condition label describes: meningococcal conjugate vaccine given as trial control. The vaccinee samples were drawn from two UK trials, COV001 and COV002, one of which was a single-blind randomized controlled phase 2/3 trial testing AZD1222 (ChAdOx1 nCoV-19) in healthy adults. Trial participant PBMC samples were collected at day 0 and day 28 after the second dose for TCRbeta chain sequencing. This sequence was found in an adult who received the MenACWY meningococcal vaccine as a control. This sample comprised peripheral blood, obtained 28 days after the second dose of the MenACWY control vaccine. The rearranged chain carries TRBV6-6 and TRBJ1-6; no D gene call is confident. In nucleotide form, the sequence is TGTGCCAGCATAAAAATCTATAATTCACCCCTCCACTTT. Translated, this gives CASIKIYNSPLHF.